The rows below give T cell receptor beta chains drawn from one sample of a study of OX40 agonist ivuxolimab in advanced cancers. Produced via immunoSEQ multiplex PCR; TCRdb's table is partial and in-frame only. Of about 23,000 clones listed, 77% were seen once; the top ten hold approximately 2%. Sequences were derived from CD4+ or CD8+ T cells sorted from blood, sampled in a trial of the OX40 agonist ivuxolimab. These receptors came from an adult with an advanced solid tumor such as melanoma, head and neck, liver or kidney cancer. CDR3s include the opening cysteine and the closing phenylalanine or tryptophan. D genes are given only for firm matches.

>TRBJ2-1|TRBV4-2|TRBD2
TGTGCCAGCAGCCAAAAAAGTGTTCGCGGCGGGAGGGGCGGGGATGAGCAGTTCTTC
CASSQKSVRGGRGGDEQFF
>TRBJ2-1|TRBV5-1|TRBD2
TGCGCCAGCAGCTACGGGGGGACTAGCGGGCCCTACAATGAGCAGTTCTTC
CASSYGGTSGPYNEQFF
>TRBJ2-1|TRBV2|TRBD2
TGTGCCAGCAGGAACGGATTAGCGGGAGGGTCCAATGAGCAGTTCTTC
CASRNGLAGGSNEQFF
>TRBJ2-4|TRBV28|.
TGTGCCAGCAGTGGAGCGAGGGGCAAAAACATTCAGTACTTC
CASSGARGKNIQYF
>TRBJ1-5|TRBV15|.
TGTGCCACCAGCAGGGGGATTATTGACGATCAGCCCCAGCATTTT
CATSRGIIDDQPQHF
>TRBJ1-1|TRBV7-9|TRBD1
TGTGCCAGCAGCTTTACAGGGGTAACTGAAGCTTTCTTT
CASSFTGVTEAFF
>TRBJ1-1|TRBV7-2|.
TGTGCCAGCAGCTCTTCGACTGACACTGAAGCTTTCTTT
CASSSSTDTEAFF
>TRBJ2-7|TRBV5-1|TRBD1
TGCGCCAGCAGCTTGGGTACAGGGGATGTTGCCTACGAGCAGTACTTC
CASSLGTGDVAYEQYF
>TRBJ2-2|TRBV5-1|.
TGCGCCAGCAAACTAGGGGGAATGAACACCGGGGAGCTGTTTTTT
CASKLGGMNTGELFF
>TRBJ2-7|TRBV18|.
TGTGCCAGCTCAGCAAACGACATCCTCCGCGAGCAGTACTTC
CASSANDILREQYF
>TRBJ2-3|TRBV9|.
TGTGCCAGCAGCATCGACTGGGCTGGGACAGATACGCAGTATTTT
CASSIDWAGTDTQYF
>TRBJ2-7|TRBV7-2|.
TGTGCCAGCAGCCCCGGCTTCTACGAGCAGTACTTC
CASSPGFYEQYF
>TRBJ1-1|TRBV7-9|.
TGTGCCAGCAGCTTAGCGGAGGGTACCGAAGCTTTCTTT
CASSLAEGTEAFF
>TRBJ2-3|TRBV5-1|.
TGCGCCAGCAGCTTGGAGGGGAATACGCAGTATTTT
CASSLEGNTQYF